These 27 T cell receptor beta chains were sequenced from one sample in a study of blood T cell repertoires in COVID-19. Clones were read by immunoSEQ multiplex PCR, and TCRdb kept only the in-frame ones, dropping some. The table records about 270,000 clones, about 86% of them present only once. Sequenced: peripheral blood. These receptors came from a woman aged 55-69 years with active or convalescent COVID-19.

The chain has TRBV14 and TRBJ1-2, with 7 bases that match TRBD1. In germline, CDR1 is SGHDN, CDR2 FVKESK. V was pared by 0 bases and J by 8 bases, with 12 bases of the junction left unmatched. The CDR3 runs 16 residues. CDR3 region: CASSQDPRDRSNGYTF. CDR3 bases: TGTGCCAGCAGCCAAGACCCCCGGGACAGAAGTAACGGCTACACCTTC.

The sample holds one count of this clone. In DNA, the CDR3 is TGTGCCAGCAGCCCTTGGACACAAGGGAACACTGAAGCTTTCTTT. Its protein is CASSPWTQGNTEAFF. The V gene is TRBV7-9, the J gene TRBJ1-1, with a tentative D call TRBD1 (5 bases). V lost 5 bases, J lost 1 base, and 14 bases lay in between. In germline, CDR1 is SEHNR, CDR2 FQNEAQ (reference sequence). CDR3 length: 15 amino acids.

Concerning this clone itself: This same CDR3 is encoded by further DNA sequences in the sample. The chain employs TRBV19 and TRBJ2-2; TRBD2 might be the D (7 bases). Germline loops: CDR1 LNHDA, CDR2 SQIVND (reference sequence). The V gene lost 9 bases and the J gene lost 0 bases, with 11 bases spanning the gap. The CDR3 is 14 residues long. The CDR3 bases are TGTGCCAGCCGCGGGGGCGCGAACACCGGGGAGCTGTTTTTT. This codes for CASRGGANTGELFF.

This clone was seen more than once but under ten times. The J gene is TRBJ2-3, the V gene TRBV29-1; 8 bases map to TRBD2. Germline loops: CDR1 SQVTM, CDR2 ANQGSEA. The CDR3 spans 14 residues. V dropped 4 bases and J dropped 0; count of bases not matched to a gene: 3. CDR3 loop: CSVVAGYSTDTQYF. The CDR3 nucleotides are TGCAGCGTTGTAGCGGGGTATAGCACAGATACGCAGTATTTT.

The CDR3 is CASSATGGNSPLHF. Here the CDR3 DNA reads TGTGCCAGTAGCGCGACAGGAGGTAATTCACCCCTCCACTTT. The chain links TRBV19 to TRBJ1-6; possible D gene TRBD1, 6 bases. The ends were cut back, 6 bases at V and 6 bases at J, with 12 bases in the middle. CDR3 length: 14 residues. Germline lookup yields CDR1 LNHDA and CDR2 SQIVND (reference sequence).

The genes are TRBV28 and TRBJ2-1, with 14 bases aligning to TRBD2. Trimming at V came to 6 bases and at J to 9 bases, leaving 22 bases not matched to a gene. Germline V gene lookup returns CDR1 MDHEN and CDR2 SYDVKM. The CDR3 extends over 20 amino acids. The CDR3: CASSGDGTRLAGGLFGEQFF. DNA for the CDR3: TGTGCCAGCAGCGGCGACGGCACCCGACTAGCGGGGGGGCTCTTCGGTGAGCAGTTCTTC.

The CDR3 is CAVKESSNQPQHF. Written as DNA, the CDR3 is TGTGCCGTCAAGGAGAGTAGCAATCAGCCCCAGCATTTT. V and J are TRBV10-3 and TRBJ1-5, with no clear D. The germline V gene encodes CDR1 ENHRY and CDR2 SYGVKD. The CDR3 contains 13 residues. Trimming shortened V by 11 bases and J by 0 bases, and 11 bases separated the two germline ends.

The chain carries TRBV18 and TRBJ2-3; 9 bases agree with TRBD1. V lost 5 bases and J lost 1; bases outside the gene matches: 4. CDR1 and CDR2 (germline): KGHSH, LQKENI. The CDR3 contains 15 residues. In DNA form, the CDR3 reads TGTGCCAGCTCAGGCCGGACAGGGGGCACAGATACGCAGTATTTT. Translated, it gives CASSGRTGGTDTQYF.

The chain has TRBV5-1 and TRBJ2-3; TRBD2 matches at 14 bases. Germline CDR1 reads SGHRS; CDR2 reads YFSETQ. The trim removed 2 bases at V and 2 bases at J, leaving 7 bases unmatched. The CDR3 consists of 18 residues. In nucleotides, the CDR3 is TGCGCCAGCAGCTTTCGACTAGCGGGGGGGCAACCCACAGATACGCAGTATTTT. It yields the protein CASSFRLAGGQPTDTQYF.

This clone was counted ten times or more. The gene calls are TRBV10-3 and TRBJ1-1; 7 bases align to TRBD1. V lost 6 bases to trimming and J lost 6 bases; unmatched junction nucleotides: 4. Germline assignment: CDR1 ENHRY and CDR2 SYGVKD. The CDR3 loop spans 12 amino acids. The CDR3 region is CAIRTQGAEAFF. The CDR3 DNA reads TGTGCCATCAGAACCCAGGGGGCTGAAGCTTTCTTT.

The chain combines TRBV2 with TRBJ2-7; 7 bases map to TRBD1. CDR1 and CDR2 (germline): SNHLY, FYNNEI. The CDR3 has 15 residues. Unmatched junction bases numbered 5, after V lost 3 bases and J lost 0 bases. The CDR3 nucleotides read TGTGCCAGCAGTGATGGCAGGGGGACCTCCTACGAGCAGTACTTC. Protein: CASSDGRGTSYEQYF.

This clone occurred a few times. V is TRBV7-3 and J is TRBJ1-1; no clear D gene. Trimming took off 3 bases at V and 1 base at J, with 9 bases between the two ends. Germline V gene data show CDR1 as SGHTA and CDR2 as FQGTGA. The CDR3 is made up of 14 amino acids. CDR3 sequence reads: CASSFVGGNTEAFF. CDR3 DNA: TGTGCCAGCAGCTTCGTAGGCGGGAACACTGAAGCTTTCTTT.

The rearrangement links TRBV5-1 to TRBJ2-2; no clear D gene. Germline V gene lookup returns CDR1 SGHRS and CDR2 YFSETQ. The V gene lost 0 bases and the J gene lost 3 bases, with 9 bases spanning the gap. The CDR3 length is 15 residues. This CDR3 is CASSLAGSDTGELFF. The CDR3 nucleotides read TGCGCCAGCAGCTTGGCTGGCAGTGACACCGGGGAGCTGTTTTTT.

The genes are TRBV5-4 and TRBJ2-1; 8 bases map to TRBD2. Germline CDR1 and CDR2: SGHNT and YYREEE (reference sequence). V shed 0 bases, J shed 1 base, and the junction held 9 bases outside the gene matches. This CDR3 spans 18 amino acids. The CDR3 loop reads CASSLVPRGVGSYNEQFF. For the CDR3, the DNA is TGTGCCAGCAGCTTGGTGCCGCGGGGGGTCGGTTCCTACAATGAGCAGTTCTTC.

This chain joins TRBV20-1 and TRBJ2-7; possibly TRBD2 for D (6 bases). Looked up from germline, CDR1 is DFQATT and CDR2 is SNEGSKA (reference sequence). V was shortened by 3 bases and J by 3 bases, with 15 bases between the two germline ends. The CDR3 spans 14 residues. Here the CDR3 reads CSASKRAGSYEQYF. As DNA, the CDR3 is TGCAGTGCTAGTAAGCGGGCAGGGAGCTACGAGCAGTACTTC.

The V and J genes are TRBV14 and TRBJ2-1; 8 nucleotides agree with TRBD1. CDR1 is SGHDN and CDR2 is FVKESK in the germline V gene. The length of the CDR3 is 14 residues. Trimming at V came to 8 bases and at J to 2 bases, leaving 5 bases not matched to a gene. The CDR3 sequence: CASHDRGPYNEQFF. Written as DNA, the CDR3 is TGTGCCAGCCACGACAGGGGTCCCTACAATGAGCAGTTCTTC.

This clone was seen a single time. A read error may account for a junction end that differs from germline. The CDR3 DNA follows: TGTGCCATCAGTAAGTCGAGACTAGCGGGGAATGAGCAGTTCTTC. This translates into CAISKSRLAGNEQFF. This chain links TRBV10-3 with TRBJ2-1; 11 bases line up with TRBD2. The CDR3 consists of 15 residues. Germline CDR1 is ENHRY and CDR2 is SYGVKD.

The chain is built from TRBV10-1 and TRBJ2-5, with a tentative D call TRBD2 (5 bases). The ends were cut back, 4 bases at V and 2 bases at J, with 14 bases in the middle. CDR1 and CDR2 from the germline V gene are WNHNN and SYGVQD (reference sequence). The CDR3 spans 15 residues. CDR3 in amino acids: CASSGSLEAQETQYF. CDR3 in DNA: TGCGCCAGCAGTGGGTCACTAGAAGCACAAGAGACCCAGTACTTC.

V gene TRBV5-6 combines with J gene TRBJ1-1, with no clear D. The germline CDR1 and CDR2 sequences are SGHDT and YYEEEE. The CDR3 spans 15 residues. With 4 bases removed from V and 5 bases from J, the gap between germline ends came to 18 bases. CDR3 protein: CASSRGWWGETEAFF. Here the CDR3 DNA reads TGTGCCAGCAGCCGAGGTTGGTGGGGAGAAACTGAAGCTTTCTTT. Supplemented by reference TRBV5-6 and TRBJ1-1, the full variable domain reads DAGVTQSPTHLIKTRGQQVTLRCSPKSGHDTVSWYQQALGQGPQFIFQYYEEEERQRGNFPDRFSGHQFPNYSSELNVNALLLGDSALYLCASSRGWWGETEAFFGQGTRLTVV.

In its sample, this clone was seen once. V usage is TRBV6-5 and J usage is TRBJ2-7, with TRBD1 identical over 7 bases. Germline CDR1 and CDR2: MNHEY and SVGAGI. CDR3 length: 13 amino acids. V was pared by 5 bases and J by 0 bases, with 1 base of the junction left unmatched. The CDR3 here is CASSPGGSYEQYF. CDR3 in DNA: TGTGCCAGCAGTCCAGGGGGCTCCTACGAGCAGTACTTC.

The CDR3 DNA reads TGTGCCAGCAGTGGCGGCGGGGCCGGCCAGCCCCAGCATTTT. Its protein is CASSGGGAGQPQHF. V usage is TRBV2 and J usage is TRBJ1-5; D might be TRBD1 (5 bases). This CDR3 contains 14 residues. Germline V lookup: CDR1 SNHLY, CDR2 FYNNEI. V was clipped by 4 bases and J by 7 bases, with 14 bases between them.

This clone was found a few times. This same CDR3 is encoded by further DNA sequences in the sample. The V call is TRBV7-9, the J call TRBJ1-1; 11 bases map to TRBD1. CDR1 is SEHNR and CDR2 is FQNEAQ in the germline V gene (reference sequence). Trimming at V came to 5 bases and at J to 3 bases, leaving 5 bases not matched to a gene. The CDR3 covers 15 residues. The CDR3 coding sequence is TGTGCCAGCAGCCTAGGGGGACAGGGGGACACTGAAGCTTTCTTT. Encoded protein: CASSLGGQGDTEAFF.

The V call is TRBV4-3, the J call TRBJ1-2, with TRBD1 matching 9 bases. The germline V gene encodes CDR1 LGHNA and CDR2 YSLEER. The CDR3 runs 16 residues. Unmatched junction bases numbered 6, after V lost 0 bases and J lost 4 bases. The CDR3 region is CASSQDTQGASYGYTF. The CDR3 nucleotides are TGCGCCAGCAGCCAAGATACACAGGGGGCTAGCTATGGCTACACCTTC.

This clone has just one count. This sequence joins TRBV27 and TRBJ1-1; D possibly corresponds to TRBD1 (6 bases). The germline CDR1 and CDR2 sequences are MNHEY and SMNVEV (reference sequence). The CDR3 is made up of 14 amino acids. Trimming pared 4 bases from V and 4 bases from J, leaving 13 bases between. CDR3 DNA sequence: TGTGCCAGCAGTTCCAGGGGTCGAGGCACTGAAGCTTTCTTT. Protein product: CASSSRGRGTEAFF.

Concerning this clone: The sample holds other DNA sequences that translate to the same CDR3. The rearrangement joins TRBV5-4 to TRBJ2-3; D might be TRBD2 (6 bases). The CDR3 is 14 amino acids. V was shortened by 5 bases and J by 0 bases, with 10 bases between the two germline ends. The germline gives CDR1 SGHNT, CDR2 YYREEE (reference sequence). CDR3 in amino acids: CASSRDSSTDTQYF. DNA of the CDR3: TGTGCCAGCAGTCGGGACTCAAGCACAGATACGCAGTATTTT.

The genes are TRBV5-6 and TRBJ1-2; 7 bases map to TRBD1. This CDR3 has 12 residues. J lost 5 bases, V lost 3 bases, and 1 base had no gene match. CDR1 and CDR2 from the germline V gene are SGHDT and YYEEEE. CDR3 residues: CASSSRGYGYTF. Written as DNA, the CDR3 is TGTGCCAGCAGCTCCAGGGGGTATGGCTACACCTTC.

This rearrangement joins TRBV7-9 to TRBJ1-1, with 7 bases that match TRBD1. The CDR3 runs to 15 residues. Looked up from germline, CDR1 is SEHNR and CDR2 is FQNEAQ (reference sequence). The trim removed 8 bases at V and 5 bases at J, leaving 14 bases unmatched. The CDR3, as DNA: TGTGCCAGCTCGCCGCTCGGAGGGGGCGGGACTGAAGCTTTCTTT. Residues: CASSPLGGGGTEAFF.